This T cell receptor (beta chain) was recorded in a study of Graves' ophthalmopathy and Graves' hyperthyroidism. The CDR3 extends over 14 amino acids. Germline CDR1 and CDR2: SNHLY and FYNNEI. V shed 2 bases and J shed 6 bases, with 14 bases lying between them. This clonotype was detected ten times or more. Using RNA transcripts, the TCR beta CDR3 regions were amplified. HTBI-primed RT-PCR formed the first round, and a multiplex PCR formed the second. Using its own MiXCR run on the multiplex PCR reads, TCRdb lists one record per CDR3 protein. The sample comprises roughly 1.1 million distinct CDR3 sequences, 35% to 40% of which are singletons, and around 10% rests with the top ten. As diagnostic evidence, clinical symptoms, serum thyroxine, TRAb, thyroid ultrasound and orbital computed tomography were relied upon.

This chain uses TRBV2 with TRBJ2-7; possibly TRBD1 for D (5 bases). Specimen: peripheral blood or thyroid tissue (not recorded which). The origin of this receptor is an adult man with Graves' hyperthyroidism. The CDR3 sequence: CASSELKGLGEQYF. The CDR3 coding sequence is TGTGCCAGCAGTGAATTAAAGGGGTTAGGCGAGCAGTACTTC. The variable domain in full, completed from reference TRBV2 and TRBJ2-7, reads EPEVTQTPSHQVTQMGQEVILRCVPISNHLYFYWYRQILGQKVEFLVSFYNNEISEKSEIFDDQFSVERPDGSNFTLKIRSTKLEDSAMYFCASSELKGLGEQYFGPGTRLTVT.